The 24 T cell receptor beta chains given below trace back to one sample, sequenced in a study of metastatic and nonmetastatic thyroid tumors. MiXCR re-clonotyped the PCR reads for TCRdb. The sample contains some 35,000 clones, around 32% of which appear only once. Treatment of any kind had been given to no patient before thyroid surgery. Sequencing used blood. These receptors came from a female donor with papillary thyroid cancer or a benign thyroid nodule (not recorded which). Some clones in this sample may be carry-over from other donors' samples.

The rearrangement links TRBV11-3 to TRBJ1-4; the D gene is possibly TRBD1 (6 bases). The CDR3 runs to 18 residues. Germline loops: CDR1 SGHNT, CDR2 YENEEA. V lost 0 bases to trimming and J lost 0 bases, with 14 bases between them. CDR3 DNA sequence: TGTGCCAGCAGCTTAGAGACAGGTGCCTTTGCAACTAATGAAAAACTGTTTTTT. Its protein is CASSLETGAFATNEKLFF. Using reference TRBV11-3 and TRBJ1-4 for the parts outside the CDR3, the full variable domain is EAGVVQSPRYKIIEKKQPVAFWCNPISGHNTLYWYLQNLGQGPELLIRYENEEAVDDSQLPKDRFSAERLKGVDSTLKIQPAELGDSAVYLCASSLETGAFATNEKLFFGSGTQLSVL.

The gene calls are TRBV11-1 and TRBJ2-3, with D uncertain. The CDR3 sequence is 18 residues long. Trimming cost V 4 bases and J 0 bases, with 20 bases left between them. Looked up from germline, CDR1 is SGHAT and CDR2 is FQDESV (reference sequence). CDR3 loop: CASSSPPPQVTSTDTQYF. CDR3 nucleotides: TGTGCCAGCAGCTCCCCTCCCCCACAAGTAACTAGCACAGATACGCAGTATTTT.

The chain employs TRBV20-1 and TRBJ2-7; D is unclear. The CDR3 runs to 13 residues. The ends were cut back, 6 bases at V and 1 base at J, with 13 bases in the middle. Germline-derived CDR1 and CDR2 are DFQATT and SNEGSKA (reference sequence). The CDR3 DNA is TGCAGTGCGTCCCGACTGGTATCCTACGAGCAGTACTTC. It specifies CSASRLVSYEQYF.

The sample holds one count of this clone. The chain combines TRBV9 with TRBJ2-1; no firm D call. Looked up from germline, CDR1 is SGDLS and CDR2 is YYNGEE. V lost 4 bases, J lost 14 bases, and 13 bases lay in between. The length of the CDR3 is 11 residues. For the CDR3, the DNA is TGTGCCAGCAGCTCCCTGGCGCAGGAGTTCTTC. This encodes CASSSLAQEFF.

This clone was counted only a few times. The chain links TRBV6-5 to TRBJ2-5; no clear D gene. Trimming pared 3 bases from V and 2 bases from J, leaving 7 bases between. The germline gives CDR1 MNHEY, CDR2 SVGAGI. The CDR3 is made up of 13 amino acids. DNA for the CDR3: TGTGCCAGCAGTTATGACCGACAAGAGACCCAGTACTTC. This codes for CASSYDRQETQYF.

The genes are TRBV30 and TRBJ1-3, with no clear D. Germline V gene data show CDR1 as GTSNPN and CDR2 as SVGIG (reference sequence). V was pared by 2 bases and J by 4 bases, with 6 bases between. The CDR3 extends over 12 amino acids. DNA of the CDR3: TGTGCCTGGAGTCAGAAGGGAAACACCATATATTTT. It translates to CAWSQKGNTIYF.

This clone has ten or more counts. DNA for the CDR3: TGCGCCAGCAGCAGTGGGACGGGGGACGGGGCCCAGTACTTC. It codes for CASSSGTGDGAQYF. The chain is built from TRBV5-1 and TRBJ2-5; TRBD2 is a possible D gene (6 bases). Trimming cost V 4 bases and J 9 bases, with 19 bases left between them. The CDR3 is 14 residues long. CDR1 is SGHRS, CDR2 YFSETQ, per germline.

The V gene is TRBV30, the J gene TRBJ2-2; D is undetermined. Germline V gene sequence: CDR1 GTSNPN, CDR2 SVGIG (reference sequence). This CDR3 is 15 amino acids long. The ends were cut back, 4 bases at V and 6 bases at J, with 18 bases in the middle. This chain's CDR3 is CAWIKMGNPPGELFF. In DNA form, the CDR3 reads TGTGCCTGGATTAAAATGGGGAACCCTCCCGGGGAGCTGTTTTTT.

This clone has a count of ten or more. This chain joins TRBV27 and TRBJ1-5, with 11 bases matching TRBD1. This CDR3 is 14 amino acids long. Germline values: CDR1 MNHEY, CDR2 SMNVEV (reference sequence). V shed 6 bases, J shed 6 bases, and the junction held 4 bases outside the gene matches. For the CDR3, the DNA is TGTGCCAGCAGGGGACAGGGGGGGGGTCAGCCCCAGCATTTT. It is translated as CASRGQGGGQPQHF.

The V and J genes are TRBV20-1 and TRBJ2-7; tentatively, D is TRBD1 (6 bases). This CDR3 contains 13 residues. Germline V CDR1 and CDR2: DFQATT, SNEGSKA (reference sequence). Trimming shortened V by 5 bases and J by 6 bases, and 17 bases separated the two germline ends. Here the CDR3 reads CSARRQTGIEQYF. The CDR3 coding sequence is TGCAGTGCTCGAAGACAAACAGGGATCGAGCAGTACTTC.

This clone was found many times. At the DNA level, this CDR3 is encoded by other sequences in the same sample as well. The chain combines TRBV27 with TRBJ2-1, with 7 positions matching TRBD1. J was trimmed by 2 bases and V by 5 bases; bases with no gene match: 6. CDR3 length equals 15 residues. From germline, CDR1 is MNHEY and CDR2 SMNVEV (reference sequence). This CDR3 is CASSPRDRAYNEQFF. CDR3 nucleotides: TGTGCCAGCAGTCCCCGGGACAGAGCCTACAATGAGCAGTTCTTC.

This clone was detected once. This sequence joins TRBV5-1 and TRBJ1-1; weak D call: TRBD1 (6 bases). The CDR3 extends over 15 amino acids. Germline-derived CDR1 and CDR2 are SGHRS and YFSETQ. The germline V and J ends were trimmed by 3 bases and 0 bases, with 12 bases remaining between them. The chain's CDR3 is CASSSVQGLNTEAFF. CDR3 DNA sequence: TGCGCCAGCAGCTCGGTACAGGGCCTGAACACTGAAGCTTTCTTT.

The gene calls are TRBV3-1 and TRBJ1-4; TRBD1 is a possible D gene (5 bases). The CDR3 contains 11 residues. Germline V gene data show CDR1 as LGHDT and CDR2 as YNNKEL (reference sequence). Trimming stripped 6 bases from V and 12 bases from J, with 11 bases between. Written as DNA, the CDR3 is TGTGCCAGCAGGGGACCATGGGAACTGTTTTTT. It encodes CASRGPWELFF. The variable domain in full, with the rest retrieved from reference TRBV3-1 and TRBJ1-4, is DTAVSQTPKYLVTQMGNDKSIKCEQNLGHDTMYWYKQDSKKFLKIMFSYNNKELIINETVPNRFSPKSPDKAHLNLHINSLELGDSAVYFCASRGPWELFFGSGTQLSVL.

This clone was observed a handful of times. One end of the junction fails to match germline, which may point to a read error. The rearrangement uses TRBV15 and TRBJ2-7; possible D gene TRBD2, 6 bases. This CDR3 is built from 16 residues. Looked up from germline, CDR1 is LNHNV and CDR2 is YYDKDF (reference sequence). The CDR3 spells CATSRVPQGRRGEQYF. The CDR3 coding sequence is TGTGCCACAAGCAGAGTCCCTCAGGGCCGTCGGGGGGAGCAGTACTTC. The full variable domain, with the rest looked up from reference TRBV15 and TRBJ2-7, is DAMVIQNPRYQVTQFGKPVTLSCSQTLNHNVMYWYQQKSSQAPKLLFHYYDKDFNNEADTPDNFQSRRPNTSFCFLDIRSPGLGDTAMYLCATSRVPQGRRGEQYFGPGTRLTVT.

With respect to this clone: One base away lies a much larger clone, so this may be a sequencing read error. CDR3 amino acids: CSVGGQGRETQYF. CDR3 sequence (DNA): TGCAGCGTTGGAGGGCAGGGACGAGAGACCCAGTACTTC. This chain uses TRBV29-1 with TRBJ2-5; D may correspond to TRBD1 or TRBD2 (5 bases each). V was trimmed by 4 bases and J by 4 bases, leaving 13 bases between them. In germline, CDR1 is SQVTM, CDR2 ANQGSEA. The CDR3 sequence is 13 residues long.

This clone was recorded many times. Other DNA sequences from this sample encode an identical CDR3 as well. The chain uses TRBV14 and TRBJ2-5; D possibly corresponds to TRBD2 (7 bases). Per germline, CDR1 SGHDN and CDR2 FVKESK. The CDR3 has 16 amino acids. Trimming took 6 bases from V and 4 from J, leaving 21 bases between them. CDR3 nucleotide sequence: TGTGCCAGCAGGAAAATGGGGGGGGCTGGCGGAGAGACCCAGTACTTC. Its protein is CASRKMGGAGGETQYF. The full variable domain, rest sourced from reference TRBV14 and TRBJ2-5, is EAGVTQFPSHSVIEKGQTVTLRCDPISGHDNLYWYRRVMGKEIKFLLHFVKESKQDESGMPNNRFLAERTGGTYSTLKVQPAELEDSGVYFCASRKMGGAGGETQYFGPGTRLLVL.

The chain uses TRBV20-1 and TRBJ2-1; TRBD1 is a possible D gene (6 bases). Germline loops: CDR1 DFQATT, CDR2 SNEGSKA (reference sequence). This CDR3 has 14 residues. V gave up 5 bases and J gave up 1 base, with 12 bases separating them. CDR3 region: CSAQTGVSYNEQFF. Here the CDR3 DNA reads TGCAGTGCTCAGACAGGAGTTTCCTACAATGAGCAGTTCTTC.

This clone is deemed medium-sized. The gene calls are TRBV6-1 and TRBJ2-7; 11 bases fit TRBD1. V dropped 6 bases and J dropped 6; count of bases not matched to a gene: 10. The CDR3 sequence is 15 residues long. Germline loops: CDR1 MNHNS, CDR2 SASEGT. DNA of the CDR3: TGTGCCAGCAGACGCGGGGACAGGGGGATATTCGAGCAGTACTTC. Its translation: CASRRGDRGIFEQYF.

This clone was observed at least ten times. The chain carries TRBV12-3 or TRBV12-4 and TRBJ1-5; TRBD1 is a possible D gene (6 bases). V dropped 1 base and J dropped 6 bases, with 13 bases sitting between them. The CDR3 has 15 residues. The CDR3 DNA is TGTGCCAGCAGTTTAGTTTTGAAAGGGGGTCAGCCCCAGCATTTT. Translated, it gives CASSLVLKGGQPQHF.

By proportion, this clone is medium-sized. The chain combines TRBV24-1 with TRBJ2-7, with a weak D call TRBD1 (6 bases). Germline CDR1 and CDR2: KGHDR and SFDVKD. V shed 4 bases and J shed 5 bases, with 11 bases lying between them. The CDR3 spans 13 residues. The CDR3 region has the DNA TGTGCCACCAGTGAACAGGGTAGGGACGAGCAGTACTTC. The encoded protein is CATSEQGRDEQYF.

This clone was seen a handful of times. The junction departs from germline at one end; a sequencing error may be responsible. V and J are TRBV12-3 or TRBV12-4 and TRBJ2-7, with D possibly being TRBD2 (7 bases). The CDR3 covers 14 residues. CDR3 protein: CASNAGGQSYEQYF. The DNA for the CDR3 is TGCGCCAGCAATGCCGGGGGGCAGTCCTACGAGCAGTACTTC.

In this sample, this clone turned up a few times. The V and J genes are TRBV19 and TRBJ1-2; D unresolved. Trimming pared 5 bases from V and 6 bases from J, leaving 19 bases between. The CDR3 consists of 15 residues. Germline V gene data show CDR1 as LNHDA and CDR2 as SQIVND (reference sequence). For the CDR3, the DNA is TGTGCCAGTAGTCCGACAATTCCAGCTCAAGATGGCTACACCTTC. Translation gives CASSPTIPAQDGYTF.

In this sample, this clone turned up many times. The chain couples TRBV20-1 to TRBJ2-1, with D unresolved. This CDR3 is 13 amino acids long. Germline lookup yields CDR1 DFQATT and CDR2 SNEGSKA (reference sequence). V gave up 3 bases and J gave up 1 base, with 7 bases separating them. DNA for the CDR3: TGCAGTGCTAGTAGACGGTCCTACAATGAGCAGTTCTTC. It is translated as CSASRRSYNEQFF.

This clone was seen many times. The CDR3 DNA sequence: TGTGCCAGCAGTCCTGACCCTACAAACTACGAGCAGTACTTC. Its protein product is CASSPDPTNYEQYF. J is TRBJ2-7 and V is TRBV5-6; D unresolved. There are 14 residues in the CDR3. CDR1 and CDR2 from the germline V gene are SGHDT and YYEEEE. V was trimmed by 5 bases and J by 3 bases, leaving 15 bases between them.